This entry lists 3 T cell receptor beta chains sequenced from one sample in a study of cytomegalovirus exposure and HLA in healthy donors. 60 Vbeta and 13 Jbeta primers were used in PCR. Method: immunoSEQ multiplex PCR; TCRdb's copy keeps in-frame clones and lacks some. Here the sample spans 150,000 or so clones, around 78% being singletons. Sequencing was performed on PBMCs. These receptors all come from a woman aged 40 to 49 in good health and CMV-seronegative.

The chain couples TRBV27 to TRBJ2-1, with 12 bases identical to TRBD2. The CDR3 has 16 amino acids. Germline V gene data show CDR1 as MNHEY and CDR2 as SMNVEV (reference sequence). V trimming: 5 bases; J trimming: 10 bases; junction bases outside the gene matches: 12. In DNA form, the CDR3 reads TGTGCCAGCAGTCCACCGGGACTAGCGGGTAGGCCGGAGCAGTTCTTC. This encodes CASSPPGLAGRPEQFF.

V is TRBV29-1 and J is TRBJ2-7; 8 nucleotides line up with TRBD1. Germline CDR1 is SQVTM and CDR2 is ANQGSEA. With V trimmed by 6 bases and J by 7 bases, 14 bases remained unmatched. The CDR3 is made up of 14 amino acids. The CDR3 coding sequence is TGCAGCGTCTCCCTATGGACAGGGTTGGAGGAGCAGTACTTC. Translation: CSVSLWTGLEEQYF.

This sequence joins TRBV6-1 and TRBJ2-7, with TRBD2 matching over 8 bases. The V segment lost 0 bases and the J segment 1 base; nucleotides outside the gene matches: 11. The germline gives CDR1 MNHNS, CDR2 SASEGT. This CDR3 is 18 amino acids long. The CDR3 is CASSEALRLAIASYEQYF. In nucleotides, the CDR3 is TGTGCCAGCAGTGAAGCCCTCCGACTAGCGATTGCTTCCTACGAGCAGTACTTC.